This TCR beta chain came from a study of PD-1 blockade in classical Hodgkin lymphoma. Study findings and constraints: Similar baseline diversity was found in complete responders and newly diagnosed patients.

As for time point: cycle 4 day 1 (C4D1), after 6 weeks of nivolumab. After autologous stem cell transplantation all patients relapsed, and prior brentuximab vedotin exposure differed between cohorts. On this clone: Antigen: not known.

Produced via immunoSEQ multiplex PCR; TCRdb's table is partial and in-frame only. There are about 50,000 clones in the sample; approximately 72% occur only once, and about an eighth lies in the top ten. The receptor's source is a human donor with classical Hodgkin lymphoma. This specimen consisted of peripheral blood mononuclear cells (PBMCs), obtained before the fourth cycle of nivolumab.

The CDR3 DNA follows: TGCGCCAGCAGCTTTCAACAGGGGGCCGGGGAGCTGTTTTTT. It translates to CASSFQQGAGELFF. The rearrangement uses TRBV5-1 and TRBJ2-2, with 8 bases lining up with TRBD1. The CDR3 has 14 amino acids. The V gene's germline CDR1 is SGHRS and CDR2 YFSETQ. The V segment lost 2 bases and the J segment 6 bases; nucleotides outside the gene matches: 3. Drawing the rest from reference TRBV5-1 and TRBJ2-2, the complete variable domain is KAGVTQTPRYLIKTRGQQVTLSCSPISGHRSVSWYQQTPGQGLQFLFEYFSETQRNKGNFPGRFSGRQFSNSRSEMNVSTLELGDSALYLCASSFQQGAGELFFGEGSRLTVL.